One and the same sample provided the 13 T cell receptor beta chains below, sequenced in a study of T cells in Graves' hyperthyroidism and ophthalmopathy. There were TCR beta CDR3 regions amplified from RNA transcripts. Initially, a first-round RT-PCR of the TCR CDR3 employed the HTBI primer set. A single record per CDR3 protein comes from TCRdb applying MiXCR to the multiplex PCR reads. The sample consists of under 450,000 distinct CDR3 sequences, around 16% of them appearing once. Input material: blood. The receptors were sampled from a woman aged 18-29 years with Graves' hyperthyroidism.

The CDR3 region is CASTSGTYANTGELFF. CDR3 bases: TGTGCCAGCACCTCGGGAACTTACGCGAACACCGGGGAGCTGTTTTTT. The V and J genes are TRBV11-2 and TRBJ2-2, with TRBD2 as a possible D gene (5 bases). Germline loops: CDR1 SGHAT, CDR2 FQNNGV. Trimming shortened V by 7 bases and J by 0 bases, and 15 bases separated the two germline ends. This CDR3 is 16 amino acids long.

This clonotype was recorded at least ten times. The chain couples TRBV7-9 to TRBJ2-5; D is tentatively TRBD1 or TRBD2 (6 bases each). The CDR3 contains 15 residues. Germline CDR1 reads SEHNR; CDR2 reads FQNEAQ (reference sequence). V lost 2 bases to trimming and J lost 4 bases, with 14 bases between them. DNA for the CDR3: TGTGCCAGCAGCTTAACAGGGAGGAAACGAGAGACCCAGTACTTC. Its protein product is CASSLTGRKRETQYF.

Here the CDR3 reads CASSSKGQEWNGYTF. The CDR3 nucleotides are TGTGCCAGTAGTTCCAAGGGACAGGAATGGAATGGCTACACCTTC. The chain is built from TRBV19 and TRBJ1-2; TRBD1 matches at 8 bases. This CDR3 has 15 amino acids. CDR1 and CDR2 (germline): LNHDA, SQIVND (reference sequence). Trimming took 5 bases from V and 6 from J; bases not matched to a gene: 11.

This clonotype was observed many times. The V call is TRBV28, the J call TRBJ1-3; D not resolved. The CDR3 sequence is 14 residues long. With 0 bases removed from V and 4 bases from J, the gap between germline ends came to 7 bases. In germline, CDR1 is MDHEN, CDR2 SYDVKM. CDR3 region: CASSLWGGGNTIYF. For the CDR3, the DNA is TGTGCCAGCAGTTTATGGGGTGGGGGAAACACCATATATTTT.

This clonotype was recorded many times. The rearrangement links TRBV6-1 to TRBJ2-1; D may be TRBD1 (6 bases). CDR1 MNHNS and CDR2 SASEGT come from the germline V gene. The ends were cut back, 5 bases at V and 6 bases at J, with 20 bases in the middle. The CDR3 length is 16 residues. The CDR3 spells CASSSIGLRGGNEQFF. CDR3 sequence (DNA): TGTGCCAGCAGTTCCATCGGGCTAAGAGGGGGCAATGAGCAGTTCTTC.

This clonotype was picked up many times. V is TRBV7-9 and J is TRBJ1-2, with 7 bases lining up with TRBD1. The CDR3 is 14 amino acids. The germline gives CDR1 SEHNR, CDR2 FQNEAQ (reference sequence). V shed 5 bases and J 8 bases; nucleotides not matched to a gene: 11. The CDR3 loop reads CASSPTGRERGYTF. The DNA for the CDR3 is TGTGCCAGCAGCCCGACAGGGCGGGAGCGCGGCTACACCTTC.

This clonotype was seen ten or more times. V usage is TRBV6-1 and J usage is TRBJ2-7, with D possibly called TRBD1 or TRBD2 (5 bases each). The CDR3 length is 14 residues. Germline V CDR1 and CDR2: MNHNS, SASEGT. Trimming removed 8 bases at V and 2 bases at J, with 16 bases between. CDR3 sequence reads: CASGLRDGTYEQYF. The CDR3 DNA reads TGTGCCAGCGGACTCCGGGACGGAACCTACGAGCAGTACTTC.

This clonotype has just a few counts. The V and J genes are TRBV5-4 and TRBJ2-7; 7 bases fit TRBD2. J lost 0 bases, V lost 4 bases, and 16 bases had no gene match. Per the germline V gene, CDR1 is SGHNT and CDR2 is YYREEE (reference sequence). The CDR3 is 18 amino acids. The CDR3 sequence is CASSRGGAAGLSSYEQYF. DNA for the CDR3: TGTGCCAGCAGCCGGGGAGGGGCAGCGGGGTTGAGCTCCTACGAGCAGTACTTC.

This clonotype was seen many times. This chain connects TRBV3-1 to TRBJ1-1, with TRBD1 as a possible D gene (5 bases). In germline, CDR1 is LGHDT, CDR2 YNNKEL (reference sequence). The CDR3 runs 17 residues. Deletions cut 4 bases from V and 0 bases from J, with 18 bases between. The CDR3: CASSPRELGHLNTEAFF. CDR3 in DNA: TGTGCCAGCAGCCCTCGAGAGCTCGGACACCTGAACACTGAAGCTTTCTTT.

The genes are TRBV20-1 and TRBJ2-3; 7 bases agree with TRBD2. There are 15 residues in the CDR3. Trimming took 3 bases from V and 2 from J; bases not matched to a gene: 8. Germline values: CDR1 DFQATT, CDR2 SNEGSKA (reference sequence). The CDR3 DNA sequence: TGCAGTGCTAGCAGGGCTAGCGGATACACAGATACGCAGTATTTT. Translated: CSASRASGYTDTQYF.

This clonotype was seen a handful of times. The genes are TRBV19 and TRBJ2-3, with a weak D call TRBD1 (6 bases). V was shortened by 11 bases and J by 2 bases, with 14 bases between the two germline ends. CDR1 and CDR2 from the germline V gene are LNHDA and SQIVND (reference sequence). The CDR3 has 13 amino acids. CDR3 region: CAGRWDTTDTQYF. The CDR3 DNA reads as TGTGCCGGAAGGTGGGACACCACAGATACGCAGTATTTT.

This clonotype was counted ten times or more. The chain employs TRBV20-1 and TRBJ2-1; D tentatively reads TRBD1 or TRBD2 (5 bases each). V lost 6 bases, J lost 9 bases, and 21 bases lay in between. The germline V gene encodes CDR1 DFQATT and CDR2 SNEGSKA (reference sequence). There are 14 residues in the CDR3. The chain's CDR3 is CSAIPGPERGEQFF. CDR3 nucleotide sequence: TGCAGTGCAATTCCGGGACCGGAGCGTGGTGAGCAGTTCTTC.

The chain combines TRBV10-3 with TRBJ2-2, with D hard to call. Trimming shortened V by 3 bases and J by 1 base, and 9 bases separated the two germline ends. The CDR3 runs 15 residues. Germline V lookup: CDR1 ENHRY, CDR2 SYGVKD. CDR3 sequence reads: CAISDSALNTGELFF. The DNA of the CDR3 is TGTGCCATCAGTGACTCGGCTCTGAACACCGGGGAGCTGTTTTTT.